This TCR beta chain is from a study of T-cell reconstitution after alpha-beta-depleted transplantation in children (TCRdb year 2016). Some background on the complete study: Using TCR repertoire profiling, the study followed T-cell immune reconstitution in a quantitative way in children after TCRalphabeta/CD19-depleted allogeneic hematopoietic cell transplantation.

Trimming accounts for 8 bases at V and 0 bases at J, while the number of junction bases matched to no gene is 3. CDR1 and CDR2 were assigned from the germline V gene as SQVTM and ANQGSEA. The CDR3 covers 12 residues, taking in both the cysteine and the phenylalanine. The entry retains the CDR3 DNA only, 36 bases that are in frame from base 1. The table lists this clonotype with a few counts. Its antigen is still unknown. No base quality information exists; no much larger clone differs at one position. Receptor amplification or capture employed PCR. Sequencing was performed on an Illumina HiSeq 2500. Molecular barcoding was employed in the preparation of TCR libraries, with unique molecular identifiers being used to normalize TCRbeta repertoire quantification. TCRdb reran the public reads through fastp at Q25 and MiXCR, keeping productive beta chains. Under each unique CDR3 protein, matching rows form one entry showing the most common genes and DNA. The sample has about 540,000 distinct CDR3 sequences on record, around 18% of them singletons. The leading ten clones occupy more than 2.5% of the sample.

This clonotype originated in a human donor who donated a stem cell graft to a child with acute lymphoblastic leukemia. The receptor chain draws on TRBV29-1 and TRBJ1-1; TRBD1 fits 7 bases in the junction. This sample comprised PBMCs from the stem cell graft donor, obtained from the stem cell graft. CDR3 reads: CSLRGMNTEAFF. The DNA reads TGCAGCCTCAGGGGGATGAACACTGAAGCTTTCTTT.